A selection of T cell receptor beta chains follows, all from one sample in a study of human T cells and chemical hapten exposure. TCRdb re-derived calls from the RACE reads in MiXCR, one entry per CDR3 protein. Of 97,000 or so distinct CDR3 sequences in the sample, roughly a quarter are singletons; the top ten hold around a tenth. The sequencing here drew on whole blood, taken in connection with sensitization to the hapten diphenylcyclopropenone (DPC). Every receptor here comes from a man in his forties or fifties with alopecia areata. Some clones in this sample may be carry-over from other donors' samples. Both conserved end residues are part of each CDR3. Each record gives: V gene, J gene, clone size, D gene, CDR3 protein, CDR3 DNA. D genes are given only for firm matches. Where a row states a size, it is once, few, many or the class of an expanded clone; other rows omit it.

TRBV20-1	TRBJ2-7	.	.	CSARDDIGIKALYEQYF	TGCAGTGCTAGAGATGACATCGGGATAAAGGCACTCTACGAGCAGTACTTC
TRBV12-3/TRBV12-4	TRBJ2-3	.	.	CASSLAIPGRSTDTQYF	TGTGCCAGCAGTTTAGCAATCCCGGGCCGTAGCACAGATACGCAGTATTTT
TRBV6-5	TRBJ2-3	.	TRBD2	CASSYRGLAGGEADTQYF	TGTGCCAGCAGTTACAGGGGACTAGCGGGAGGGGAGGCAGATACGCAGTATTTT
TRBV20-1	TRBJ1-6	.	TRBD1	CSASPQGAQGPLHF	TGCAGTGCTAGTCCCCAGGGGGCCCAAGGACCCCTCCACTTT
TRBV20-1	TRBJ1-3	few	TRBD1	CSASIRGRSSGNTIYF	TGCAGTGCTAGTATCAGGGGGCGGAGCTCTGGAAACACCATATATTTT
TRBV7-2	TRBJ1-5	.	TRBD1	CASSRDRGNQPQHF	TGTGCCAGCAGCCGGGACAGGGGGAATCAGCCCCAGCATTTT
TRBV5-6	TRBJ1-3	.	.	CASSLLRGNTIYF	TGTGCCAGCAGCTTGCTCAGAGGAAACACCATATATTTT
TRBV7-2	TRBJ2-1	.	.	CASSSVGNEQFF	TGTGCCAGCAGCTCCGTCGGGAATGAGCAGTTCTTC
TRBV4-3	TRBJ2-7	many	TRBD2	CASSLTSGYEQYF	TGCGCCAGCAGTCTTACTAGCGGGTACGAGCAGTACTTC
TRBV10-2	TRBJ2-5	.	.	CASSGGFRDRGEETQYF	TGCGCCAGCAGCGGAGGGTTTAGGGATAGGGGGGAAGAGACCCAGTACTTC
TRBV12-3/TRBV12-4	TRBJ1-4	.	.	CASSVAGANEKLFF	TGTGCCAGCAGTGTAGCCGGGGCTAATGAAAAACTGTTTTTT
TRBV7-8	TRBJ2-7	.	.	CASSLALGSPYEQYF	TGTGCCAGCAGCTTAGCTCTGGGAAGCCCCTACGAGCAGTACTTC
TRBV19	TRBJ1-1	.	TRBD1	CASSIFRGTAFF	TGTGCCAGTAGTATCTTCAGGGGGACCGCTTTCTTT
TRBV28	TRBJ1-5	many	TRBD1	CASSLTGATQPQHF	TGTGCCAGCAGCCTGACAGGGGCGACTCAGCCCCAGCATTTT
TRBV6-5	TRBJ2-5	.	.	CASSYPPGKTQYF	TGTGCCAGCAGTTATCCCCCAGGAAAGACCCAGTACTTC
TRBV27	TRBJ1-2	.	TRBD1	CASSLESPTGNYGYTF	TGTGCCAGCAGTTTAGAGTCCCCGACAGGGAACTATGGCTACACCTTC
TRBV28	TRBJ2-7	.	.	CASSRYEQYF	TGTGCCAGCAGCCGGTACGAGCAGTACTTC
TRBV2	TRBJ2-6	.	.	CASTAGSSGANVLTF	TGTGCCAGCACCGCCGGGTCCTCTGGGGCCAACGTCCTGACTTTC
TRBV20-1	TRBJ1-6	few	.	CSARDGAINNSPLHF	TGCAGTGCTAGGGACGGTGCAATTAATAATTCACCCCTCCACTTT
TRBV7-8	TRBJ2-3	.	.	CASSEQVLRDTQYF	TGTGCCAGCAGCGAGCAAGTTCTCCGCGATACGCAGTATTTT
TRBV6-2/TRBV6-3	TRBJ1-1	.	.	CASSSNRNTEAFF	TGTGCCAGCAGTTCGAACAGAAACACTGAAGCTTTCTTT
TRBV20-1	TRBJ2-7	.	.	CSASLPGTAGYEQYF	TGCAGTGCTAGCCTACCCGGGACGGCTGGTTACGAGCAGTACTTC
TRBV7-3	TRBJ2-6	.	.	CASSLISGSSGANVLTF	TGTGCCAGCAGCTTAATTTCAGGATCCTCTGGGGCCAACGTCCTGACTTTC
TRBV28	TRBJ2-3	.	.	CASSLLGCTDTQYF	TGTGCCAGCAGTTTGTTGGGGTGCACAGATACGCAGTATTTT
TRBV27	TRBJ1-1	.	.	CASSLGSAVSEAFF	TGTGCCAGCAGTTTAGGTTCGGCAGTATCTGAAGCTTTCTTT
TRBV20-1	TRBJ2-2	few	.	CSARDRFPNTGELFF	TGCAGTGCTAGAGATAGGTTCCCGAACACCGGGGAGCTGTTTTTT
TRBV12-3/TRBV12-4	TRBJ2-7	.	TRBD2	CASSRSGRYSYEQYF	TGTGCCAGCAGTCGTAGCGGGAGGTACTCCTACGAGCAGTACTTC
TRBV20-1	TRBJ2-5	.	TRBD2	CSAPTSGSETQYF	TGCAGTGCCCCAACTAGCGGGAGTGAGACCCAGTACTTC
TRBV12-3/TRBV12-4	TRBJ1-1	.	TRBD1	CASRGSGGYTEAFF	TGTGCCAGCAGGGGGTCAGGGGGCTACACTGAAGCTTTCTTT
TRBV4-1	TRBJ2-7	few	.	CASSQDRFGGYSSYEQYF	TGCGCCAGCAGCCAAGATAGGTTCGGGGGATATTCTTCTTACGAGCAGTACTTC
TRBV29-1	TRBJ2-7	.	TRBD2	CSVSSSGRSLGGEQYF	TGCAGCGTCTCCTCTAGCGGGAGGTCCCTGGGGGGCGAGCAGTACTTC
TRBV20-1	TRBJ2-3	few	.	CSAPGGGEVTDTQYF	TGCAGTGCTCCCGGAGGGGGGGAAGTCACAGATACGCAGTATTTT
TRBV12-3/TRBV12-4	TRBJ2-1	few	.	CASSPPARPYNEQFF	TGTGCCAGCAGCCCCCCGGCCAGGCCGTACAATGAGCAGTTCTTC
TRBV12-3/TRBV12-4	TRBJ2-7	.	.	CASRGVYEQYF	TGTGCCAGCAGGGGGGTCTACGAGCAGTACTTC
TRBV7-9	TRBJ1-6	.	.	CASSLRPVGARNSPLHF	TGTGCCAGCAGCCTCCGCCCCGTTGGAGCACGTAATTCACCCCTCCACTTT
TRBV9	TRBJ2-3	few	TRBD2	CASSSSGSTDTQYF	TGTGCCAGCAGCTCTAGCGGGAGCACAGATACGCAGTATTTT
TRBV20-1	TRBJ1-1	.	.	CSAPHAGGTEAFF	TGCAGTGCCCCTCACGCAGGAGGCACTGAAGCTTTCTTT
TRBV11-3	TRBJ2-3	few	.	CASSRALRDTQYF	TGTGCCAGCAGCCGCGCGTTGAGAGATACGCAGTATTTT
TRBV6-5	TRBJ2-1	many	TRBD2	CASSYSGLAGSSYNEQFF	TGTGCCAGCAGTTACTCGGGACTAGCGGGGAGCTCCTACAATGAGCAGTTCTTC
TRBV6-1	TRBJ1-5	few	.	CASSEGMDNQPQHF	TGTGCCAGCAGTGAGGGGATGGACAATCAGCCCCAGCATTTT
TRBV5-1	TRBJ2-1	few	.	CASSLLGVLDEQFF	TGCGCCAGCAGCTTGTTGGGAGTCTTGGATGAGCAGTTCTTC
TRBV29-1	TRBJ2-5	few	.	CSAEWGLEETQYF	TGCAGCGCCGAGTGGGGGTTGGAAGAGACCCAGTACTTC
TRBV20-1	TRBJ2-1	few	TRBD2	CSAPTRGTSGSLYEQFF	TGCAGTGCACCAACAAGAGGGACTAGCGGGAGTTTATATGAGCAGTTCTTC
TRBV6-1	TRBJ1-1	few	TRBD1	CASRGQGRFTEAFF	TGTGCCAGCAGGGGACAGGGAAGGTTCACTGAAGCTTTCTTT
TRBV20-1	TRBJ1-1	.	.	CSAREQLNTEAFF	TGCAGTGCTAGAGAACAGCTGAACACTGAAGCTTTCTTT
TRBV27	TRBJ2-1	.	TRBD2	CASSLTTSGGFYNEQFF	TGTGCCAGCAGTCTGACGACTAGCGGGGGTTTCTACAATGAGCAGTTCTTC
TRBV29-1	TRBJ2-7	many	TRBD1	CSAIGDRGWEQYF	TGCAGCGCCATAGGCGACAGGGGTTGGGAGCAGTACTTC
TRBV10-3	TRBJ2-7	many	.	CAISADGAGTYEQYF	TGTGCCATCAGTGCGGACGGAGCCGGGACCTACGAGCAGTACTTC